Listed here are 16 T cell receptor beta chains from one sample, sequenced in a study of early T cells in non-severe SARS-CoV-2 infection. One entry per CDR3 protein results from TCRdb running MiXCR on the 5' RACE reads. The sample includes some 35,000 distinct CDR3 sequences, 3.9% seen only once; the top ten take about 9%. Specimen: whole blood. These TCRs come from an adult who was a healthcare worker with PCR-confirmed SARS-CoV-2 infection or an uninfected control (not recorded which).

There are many counts of this clonotype. The J gene is TRBJ1-5, the V gene TRBV28, with 7 bases aligning to TRBD1. The J segment lost 0 bases and the V segment lost 2 bases, leaving 7 bases of the junction unmatched. Germline values: CDR1 MDHEN, CDR2 SYDVKM. The CDR3 spans 17 residues. The CDR3 DNA is TGTGCCAGCAGTTTAGTAACAGGGGCCTATAGCAATCAGCCCCAGCATTTT. Translation: CASSLVTGAYSNQPQHF.

This clonotype was seen only a few times. The chain carries TRBV7-2 and TRBJ2-1; D uncertain. The ends were cut back, 10 bases at V and 7 bases at J, with 8 bases in the middle. The CDR3 totals 10 residues. CDR1 SGHTA and CDR2 FQGNSA come from the germline V gene. CDR3 in amino acids: CANGLNEQFF. DNA of the CDR3: TGTGCCAACGGGTTGAATGAGCAGTTCTTC.

This clonotype was observed many times. The rearrangement uses TRBV20-1 and TRBJ2-7; tentatively, D is TRBD1 (6 bases). Germline V gene lookup returns CDR1 DFQATT and CDR2 SNEGSKA (reference sequence). Trimming took off 1 base at V and 0 bases at J, with 10 bases between the two ends. CDR3 size: 14 residues. CDR3 sequence reads: CSARVQGSSYEQYF. Written as DNA, the CDR3 is TGCAGTGCTAGAGTACAGGGAAGCTCCTACGAGCAGTACTTC.

This chain connects TRBV11-2 to TRBJ2-3; the match to TRBD2 covers 10 bases. The J segment lost 6 bases and the V segment lost 2 bases, leaving 8 bases of the junction unmatched. The CDR3 runs to 16 residues. The germline V gene has CDR1 SGHAT and CDR2 FQNNGV. The CDR3 nucleotides are TGTGCCAGCAGCTTAACAAGCGGGAGGGCTTCTGATACGCAGTATTTT. Amino acid sequence: CASSLTSGRASDTQYF. Full variable domain (rest looked up from reference TRBV11-2 and TRBJ2-3): EAGVAQSPRYKIIEKRQSVAFWCNPISGHATLYWYQQILGQGPKLLIQFQNNGVVDDSQLPKDRFSAERLKGVDSTLKIQPAKLEDSAVYLCASSLTSGRASDTQYFGPGTRLTVL.

This clonotype was detected many times. This sequence joins TRBV4-2 and TRBJ1-6; D uncertain. Germline CDR1 is LGHNA and CDR2 is YNFKEQ. The CDR3 has 16 residues. Trimming stripped 0 bases from V and 10 bases from J, with 16 bases between. The CDR3: CASSQDQEVYGSPLHF. CDR3 nucleotide sequence: TGTGCCAGCAGCCAAGATCAAGAGGTTTACGGATCACCCCTCCACTTT.

The sample holds many counts of this clonotype. The genes are TRBV3-1 and TRBJ1-3; 7 bases map to TRBD1. From germline, CDR1 is LGHDT and CDR2 YNNKEL (reference sequence). V shed 4 bases and J 1 base; nucleotides not matched to a gene: 4. The CDR3 contains 15 residues. DNA for the CDR3: TGTGCCAGCAGCCTCCGCAGGGGGTCTGGAAACACCATATATTTT. Amino acids: CASSLRRGSGNTIYF.

This clonotype was seen at least ten times. The J gene is TRBJ2-2, the V gene TRBV18; a weak D match, TRBD2 (5 bases). Between the trimmed V and J ends, which lost 0 bases and 1 base, there was a span of 9 bases. The CDR3 loop spans 16 amino acids. CDR1 is KGHSH and CDR2 is LQKENI in the germline V gene. CDR3 region: CASSPPASGNTGELFF. CDR3 bases: TGTGCCAGCTCACCACCGGCCAGCGGGAACACCGGGGAGCTGTTTTTT.

This clonotype was found many times. This sequence joins TRBV7-9 and TRBJ2-4; tentative D call: TRBD1 (6 bases). V lost 5 bases and J 1 base, leaving 21 bases between the germline ends. This CDR3 is 18 amino acids long. Germline V CDR1 and CDR2: SEHNR, FQNEAQ (reference sequence). The CDR3 is CASSPSPGQTVAKNIQYF. CDR3 sequence (DNA): TGTGCCAGCAGCCCCTCCCCCGGACAGACTGTTGCCAAAAACATTCAGTACTTC.

This clonotype was found a few times. The rearrangement links TRBV6-5 to TRBJ1-2; TRBD1 might be the D (5 bases). The CDR3 runs 15 residues. The ends were cut back, 6 bases at V and 6 bases at J, with 20 bases in the middle. The germline V gene encodes CDR1 MNHEY and CDR2 SVGAGI. CDR3 sequence reads: CASRDYGTSLDGYTF. The CDR3 DNA reads as TGTGCCAGCAGAGATTATGGGACCTCTCTAGATGGCTACACCTTC.

The table lists this clonotype with many counts. This rearrangement joins TRBV7-9 to TRBJ1-5; unclear D gene. CDR3 length: 15 residues. The germline V gene encodes CDR1 SEHNR and CDR2 FQNEAQ (reference sequence). The V end was cut by 1 base, the J end by 3 bases, with 10 bases between. This chain's CDR3 is CASSLGTDDNQPQHF. DNA for the CDR3: TGTGCCAGCAGCTTAGGGACTGATGACAATCAGCCCCAGCATTTT.

The chain couples TRBV5-1 to TRBJ2-5, with D possibly matching TRBD1 (5 bases). CDR1 SGHRS and CDR2 YFSETQ come from the germline V gene. Trimming shortened V by 4 bases and J by 3 bases, and 16 bases separated the two germline ends. The CDR3 is made up of 15 amino acids. The CDR3 loop is CASSIGVGREETQYF. CDR3 coding DNA: TGCGCCAGCAGCATTGGCGTCGGCAGGGAAGAGACCCAGTACTTC.

This clonotype was found many times. This chain uses TRBV2 with TRBJ2-1; no clear D. The germline V gene has CDR1 SNHLY and CDR2 FYNNEI. The CDR3 contains 11 residues. The V end was cut by 2 bases, the J end by 10 bases, with 6 bases between. The CDR3 bases are TGTGCCAGCAGTGAATATCTCGAGCAGTTCTTC. It is translated as CASSEYLEQFF.

The sample holds many counts of this clonotype. The chain combines TRBV3-1 with TRBJ2-1; 7 positions match TRBD1. V gave up 4 bases and J gave up 9 bases; unmatched junction bases: 18. The CDR3 loop spans 17 amino acids. Germline-derived CDR1 and CDR2 are LGHDT and YNNKEL (reference sequence). As DNA, the CDR3 is TGTGCCAGCAGCCCGGCTGTACAGGGGCCGACCGACAGTGAGCAGTTCTTC. Amino acid sequence: CASSPAVQGPTDSEQFF.

This clonotype was counted at least ten times. The chain is built from TRBV13 and TRBJ1-1; TRBD1 is a possible D gene (5 bases). V lost 5 bases and J 4 bases, leaving 14 bases between the germline ends. The germline CDR1 and CDR2 sequences are PRHDT and FYEKMQ (reference sequence). The CDR3 sequence is 14 residues long. The DNA for the CDR3 is TGTGCCAGCAGCATACGGGGCTTTAGCACTGAAGCTTTCTTT. It is translated as CASSIRGFSTEAFF.

This clonotype was detected ten times or more. CDR3 nucleotide sequence: TGCAGTGCTGGACCGGGACTAGCTTGGGGGGTTGGTAATGAGCAGTTCTTC. Translation: CSAGPGLAWGVGNEQFF. The chain recombines TRBV20-1 with TRBJ2-1, with 9 bases fitting TRBD2. V dropped 5 bases and J dropped 7; count of bases not matched to a gene: 18. Germline assignment: CDR1 DFQATT and CDR2 SNEGSKA (reference sequence). The length of the CDR3 is 17 residues.

This clonotype has ten or more counts. The rearrangement joins TRBV28 to TRBJ2-7; D perhaps matches TRBD1 (5 bases). The CDR3 sequence is 13 residues long. CDR1 is MDHEN and CDR2 is SYDVKM in the germline V gene. V gave up 2 bases and J gave up 2 bases, with 7 bases separating them. CDR3 sequence (DNA): TGTGCCAGCAGTTTAGGGGCCGCCTACGAGCAGTACTTC. Protein: CASSLGAAYEQYF.